The 26 T cell receptor beta chains in this list originate from one sample, sequenced in a study of cytomegalovirus exposure and HLA in healthy donors. PCR primers comprised 60 Vbeta and 13 Jbeta primers. Assay: immunoSEQ multiplex PCR; the TCRdb copy retains only in-frame clones and omits some. The sample yields over 95,000 clones, 82% seen once. Sequenced sample: PBMCs. The receptors stem from a woman younger than 30 in good health and CMV-seronegative.

This chain's CDR3 is CASSLLPGMNYGYTF. The CDR3 nucleotides read TGTGCCAGCAGTTTATTACCAGGGATGAACTATGGCTACACCTTC. The rearrangement links TRBV28 to TRBJ1-2, with a weak D call TRBD1 (5 bases). This CDR3 is 15 amino acids long. CDR1 is MDHEN, CDR2 SYDVKM, per germline. Trimming shortened V by 1 base and J by 2 bases, and 11 bases separated the two germline ends.

The V call is TRBV28, the J call TRBJ1-5, with D possibly TRBD1 on 5 matching bases. The V gene's germline CDR1 is MDHEN and CDR2 SYDVKM. Trimming removed 5 bases from V and 4 bases from J, with 15 bases in between. The length of the CDR3 is 15 residues. The CDR3 nucleotides are TGTGCCAGCAGTCCCCTGCGGGGACTTAATCAGCCCCAGCATTTT. It codes for CASSPLRGLNQPQHF.

The J gene is TRBJ2-7, the V gene TRBV12-1; the table's D gene call, TRBD2, was not cross checked with the DNA. TRBV12-1 counts as a pseudogene. This CDR3 comprises 16 residues. CDR3 nucleotide sequence: TGTGCCAGCAGCCCGGGACTAGCGGGAGAGTACCACGAGCAGTACTTC. Its protein product is CASSPGLAGEYHEQYF.

The rearrangement uses TRBV14 and TRBJ1-1, with D tentatively TRBD1 (5 bases). The CDR3 sequence is 14 residues long. Germline CDR1 is SGHDN and CDR2 is FVKESK. V was clipped by 9 bases and J by 1 base, with 15 bases between them. The CDR3 sequence: CASQGELRNTEAFF. CDR3 nucleotide sequence: TGTGCCAGTCAGGGCGAATTGAGGAACACTGAAGCTTTCTTT.

The J gene is TRBJ1-2, the V gene TRBV27, with D possibly being TRBD1 (5 bases). V was cut by 6 bases and J by 1 base, with 9 bases left in between. Per the germline V gene, CDR1 is MNHEY and CDR2 is SMNVEV (reference sequence). The CDR3 extends over 13 amino acids. CDR3 protein: CASSPRVNYGYTF. In DNA form, the CDR3 reads TGTGCCAGCAGCCCCAGGGTTAACTATGGCTACACCTTC.

This clone has just one count. The chain employs TRBV29-1 and TRBJ1-2; TRBD1 agrees at 7 bases. Trimming removed 5 bases from V and 12 bases from J; junction bases left unmatched: 6. Germline V gene data show CDR1 as SQVTM and CDR2 as ANQGSEA. This CDR3 spans 10 amino acids. The CDR3 nucleotides are TGCAGCGTTCTACAGGACAGGCACACCTTC. This gives the protein CSVLQDRHTF.

About this clone: At one boundary the junction diverges from the germline segment, which might be a read error. The V and J genes are TRBV13 and TRBJ2-7; 8 bases line up with TRBD2. Germline V gene data show CDR1 as PRHDT and CDR2 as FYEKMQ (reference sequence). The CDR3 is 15 residues long. The DNA for the CDR3 is TGTGCCAGCAGCCCCCAAGCGGGAGAGGGCTACGGGCAGTACTTC. Translated, it gives CASSPQAGEGYGQYF.

V is TRBV11-3 and J is TRBJ1-3, with D possibly matching TRBD1 (5 bases). Germline V gene data show CDR1 as SGHNT and CDR2 as YENEEA. Trimming took off 5 bases at V and 0 bases at J, with 11 bases between the two ends. The CDR3 runs to 15 residues. The CDR3 sequence: CASSPDRFSGNTIYF. CDR3 sequence (DNA): TGTGCCAGCAGCCCCGACAGATTCTCTGGAAACACCATATATTTT.

V usage is TRBV5-1 and J usage is TRBJ2-1, with TRBD2 identical over 8 bases. CDR1 SGHRS and CDR2 YFSETQ come from the germline V gene. The V and J ends lost 3 bases and 3 bases, in that order; junction bases with no gene match: 8. This CDR3 has 16 residues. CDR3 bases: TGCGCCAGCAGCTGGTATACGGGAGGGGGCTACAATGAGCAGTTCTTC. It yields the protein CASSWYTGGGYNEQFF.

J is TRBJ1-2 and V is TRBV7-2; weak D call: TRBD1 (5 bases). Germline CDR1 SGHTA, CDR2 FQGNSA. This CDR3 spans 16 amino acids. Trimming left V 0 bases short and J 2 bases short, with 13 bases between. CDR3 region: CASSLAETATNYGYTF. CDR3 in DNA: TGTGCCAGCAGCTTAGCGGAGACAGCGACGAACTATGGCTACACCTTC. The full variable domain, completed using reference TRBV7-2 and TRBJ1-2, is GAGVSQSPSNKVTEKGKDVELRCDPISGHTALYWYRQSLGQGLEFLIYFQGNSAPDKSGLPSDRFSAERTGGSVSTLTIQRTQQEDSAVYLCASSLAETATNYGYTFGSGTRLTVV.

The chain carries TRBV18 and TRBJ1-4, with 7 bases matching TRBD1. The CDR3 loop spans 15 amino acids. Trimming took 3 bases from V and 8 from J; bases not matched to a gene: 9. Germline-derived CDR1 and CDR2 are KGHSH and LQKENI. CDR3 loop: CASSPLTGDVEKLFF. CDR3 bases: TGTGCCAGCTCACCCTTAACAGGGGATGTGGAAAAACTGTTTTTT.

V is TRBV28 and J is TRBJ1-4; D may be TRBD1 (6 bases). This CDR3 has 15 residues. Trimming pared 0 bases from V and 8 bases from J, leaving 13 bases between. In germline, CDR1 is MDHEN, CDR2 SYDVKM. The CDR3: CASSLWGGAGEKLFF. The CDR3 coding sequence is TGTGCCAGCAGTTTATGGGGGGGGGCTGGGGAAAAACTGTTTTTT.

There are a few counts of this clone. This chain links TRBV6-5 with TRBJ1-1; 9 bases align to TRBD1. The germline CDR1 and CDR2 sequences are MNHEY and SVGAGI. This CDR3 has 13 amino acids. The V segment lost 7 bases and the J segment 4 bases; nucleotides outside the gene matches: 4. The CDR3 DNA is TGTGCCAGCATAGACAGGGGGGGCACTGAAGCTTTCTTT. Its protein product is CASIDRGGTEAFF.

This chain uses TRBV5-1 with TRBJ2-7; 8 bases are shared with TRBD2. The CDR3 length is 14 residues. Germline-derived CDR1 and CDR2 are SGHRS and YFSETQ. Trimming cost V 0 bases and J 6 bases; bases outside gene matches: 5. This CDR3 is CASSLAGGPSEQYF. The CDR3 DNA sequence: TGCGCCAGCAGCTTGGCGGGAGGGCCAAGCGAGCAGTACTTC.

This CDR3 is CASSLRPLIAGGSSTGELFF. CDR3 coding DNA: TGTGCCAGCAGTTTAAGGCCCCTTATAGCGGGAGGGTCGAGCACCGGGGAGCTGTTTTTT. This chain joins TRBV27 and TRBJ2-2; 11 bases are a match to TRBD2. Germline CDR1 reads MNHEY; CDR2 reads SMNVEV (reference sequence). J gave up 4 bases and V 2 bases, and 15 bases lay outside the gene matches. This CDR3 has 20 amino acids.

The chain recombines TRBV5-8 with TRBJ1-1; TRBD1 might be the D (5 bases). CDR3 size: 13 residues. CDR1 is SGHTS, CDR2 YDEGEE, per germline. V lost 6 bases to trimming and J lost 2 bases, with 11 bases between them. The DNA of the CDR3 is TGTGCCAGCACCGAGACAGAAAACACTGAAGCTTTCTTT. This codes for CASTETENTEAFF.

This clone has just one count. Sequence at one end of the junction differs from germline and may be a read error. V is TRBV4-1 and J is TRBJ2-7; a possible D gene is TRBD2 (5 bases). The V gene's germline CDR1 is MGHRA and CDR2 YSYEKL. CDR3 size: 15 residues. The CDR3 bases are TGCGCCAACAGCCAAGATCGGGCGGGTATCTACGAGCAGTACTTC. It yields the protein CANSQDRAGIYEQYF.

The V gene is TRBV7-6, the J gene TRBJ2-7; D perhaps matches TRBD1 (5 bases). CDR1 is SGHVS and CDR2 is FNYEAQ in the germline V gene. Trimming removed 2 bases at V and 1 base at J, with 9 bases between. This CDR3 has 14 amino acids. The CDR3 DNA sequence: TGTGCCAGCAGCTTACAGGGTTTGTCCTACGAGCAGTACTTC. Amino acids: CASSLQGLSYEQYF.

The J gene is TRBJ2-2, the V gene TRBV27; unclear D gene. V lost 2 bases to trimming and J lost 6 bases, with 4 bases between them. The CDR3 consists of 12 residues. Germline CDR1 is MNHEY and CDR2 is SMNVEV (reference sequence). The CDR3 loop reads CASSLISGELFF. The CDR3 bases are TGTGCCAGCAGTTTAATATCCGGGGAGCTGTTTTTT.

The V call is TRBV11-3, the J call TRBJ2-5, with TRBD2 identical over 10 bases. This CDR3 comprises 16 residues. Trimming cost V 1 base and J 1 base; bases outside gene matches: 3. Germline V gene lookup returns CDR1 SGHNT and CDR2 YENEEA. The CDR3 loop reads CASSLVSSGGQETQYF. The CDR3 DNA sequence: TGTGCCAGCAGCTTAGTGTCTAGCGGGGGCCAAGAGACCCAGTACTTC.

The chain is built from TRBV6-6 and TRBJ2-1; TRBD1 agrees at 7 bases. The germline CDR1 and CDR2 sequences are MNHNY and SVGAGI (reference sequence). Unmatched junction bases numbered 2, after V lost 0 bases and J lost 6 bases. The CDR3 is 14 amino acids. Here the CDR3 DNA reads TGTGCCAGCAGTTACTCTACAGGGGTCAATGAGCAGTTCTTC. Its translation is CASSYSTGVNEQFF.

The rearrangement uses TRBV10-3 and TRBJ2-3, with unresolved D. V gave up 0 bases and J gave up 2 bases, with 3 bases separating them. This CDR3 contains 13 residues. From germline, CDR1 is ENHRY and CDR2 SYGVKD. For the CDR3, the DNA is TGTGCCATCAGTGAGTCGTACACAGATACGCAGTATTTT. This codes for CAISESYTDTQYF.

V gene TRBV28 combines with J gene TRBJ2-7; D call uncertain. CDR1 and CDR2 (germline): MDHEN, SYDVKM. This CDR3 contains 13 residues. The V end lost 2 bases, the J end lost 0 bases, and 5 bases lay between the germline ends. DNA of the CDR3: TGTGCCAGCAGTTTACAGGTCTCCTACGAGCAGTACTTC. Its protein is CASSLQVSYEQYF.

This chain links TRBV4-3 with TRBJ2-1, with 7 nucleotides matching TRBD2. The junction had 10 bases not matched to a gene; V was cut back by 0 bases and J by 8 bases. The CDR3 runs to 16 residues. Germline CDR1 LGHNA, CDR2 YSLEER. This CDR3 reads CASSQDRGLAGDEQFF. As DNA, the CDR3 is TGCGCCAGCAGCCAAGATCGAGGACTCGCGGGGGATGAGCAGTTCTTC.

The chain links TRBV7-2 to TRBJ1-3; D might be TRBD1 (6 bases). This CDR3 has 16 residues. V gave up 5 bases and J gave up 5 bases, with 19 bases separating them. Germline V gene lookup returns CDR1 SGHTA and CDR2 FQGNSA. CDR3: CASSPPQGQIRNTIYF. The CDR3 region has the DNA TGTGCCAGCAGCCCCCCCCAGGGGCAGATAAGAAACACCATATATTTT.

The chain links TRBV27 to TRBJ2-2, with D tentatively TRBD1 (5 bases). The CDR3 sequence is 15 residues long. V lost 3 bases to trimming and J lost 1 base, with 9 bases between them. CDR1 is MNHEY, CDR2 SMNVEV, per germline (reference sequence). The CDR3 nucleotides are TGTGCCAGCAGTTTCCGACAGTTGAACACCGGGGAGCTGTTTTTT. Translation gives CASSFRQLNTGELFF.